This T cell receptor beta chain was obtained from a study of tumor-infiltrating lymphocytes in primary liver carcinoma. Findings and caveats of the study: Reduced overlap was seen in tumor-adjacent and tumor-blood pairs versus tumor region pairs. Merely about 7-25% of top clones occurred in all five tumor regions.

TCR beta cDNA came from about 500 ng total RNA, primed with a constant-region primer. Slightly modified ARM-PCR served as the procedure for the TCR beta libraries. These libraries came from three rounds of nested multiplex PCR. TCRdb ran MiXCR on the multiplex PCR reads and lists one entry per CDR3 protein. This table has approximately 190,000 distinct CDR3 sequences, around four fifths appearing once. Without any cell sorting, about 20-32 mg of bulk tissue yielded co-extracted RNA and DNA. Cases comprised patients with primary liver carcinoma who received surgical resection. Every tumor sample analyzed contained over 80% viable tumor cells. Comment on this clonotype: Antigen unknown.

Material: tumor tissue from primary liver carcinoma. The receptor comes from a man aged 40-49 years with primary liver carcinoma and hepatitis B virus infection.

The CDR3 nucleotides are TGCAGCGTCACCCCGACACTCACAGGGTACGAGCAGTACTTC. It specifies CSVTPTLTGYEQYF. V is TRBV29-1 and J is TRBJ2-7; D is possibly TRBD1 (6 bases). The CDR3 has 14 amino acids. V was clipped by 6 bases and J by 4 bases, with 19 bases between them. Germline V gene sequence: CDR1 SQVTM, CDR2 ANQGSEA.